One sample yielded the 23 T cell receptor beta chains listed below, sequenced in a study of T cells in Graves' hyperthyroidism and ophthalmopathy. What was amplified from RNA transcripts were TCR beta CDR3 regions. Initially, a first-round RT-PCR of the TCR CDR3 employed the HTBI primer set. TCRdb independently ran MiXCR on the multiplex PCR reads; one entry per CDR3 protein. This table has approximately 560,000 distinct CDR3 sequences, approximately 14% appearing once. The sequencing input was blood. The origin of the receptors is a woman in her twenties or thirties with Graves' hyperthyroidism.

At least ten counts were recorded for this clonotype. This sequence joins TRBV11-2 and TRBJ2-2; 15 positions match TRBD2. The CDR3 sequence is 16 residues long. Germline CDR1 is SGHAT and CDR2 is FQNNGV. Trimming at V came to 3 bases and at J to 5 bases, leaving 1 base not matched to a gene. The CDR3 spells CASSFGLAGGTGELFF. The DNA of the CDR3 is TGTGCCAGCAGCTTCGGACTAGCGGGAGGGACCGGGGAGCTGTTTTTT.

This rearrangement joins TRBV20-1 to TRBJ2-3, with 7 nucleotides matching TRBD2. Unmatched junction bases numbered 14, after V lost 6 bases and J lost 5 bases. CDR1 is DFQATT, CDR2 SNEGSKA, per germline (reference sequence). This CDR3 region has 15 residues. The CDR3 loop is CSAMPGGSYRDTQYF. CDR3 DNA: TGCAGTGCAATGCCCGGCGGGAGTTATCGAGATACGCAGTATTTT.

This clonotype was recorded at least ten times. CDR3 residues: CAWSVRGGTGELFF. CDR3 nucleotide sequence: TGTGCCTGGAGTGTGAGAGGGGGTACCGGGGAGCTGTTTTTT. The V and J genes are TRBV30 and TRBJ2-2; TRBD1 might be the D (6 bases). Germline assignment: CDR1 GTSNPN and CDR2 SVGIG (reference sequence). The ends were cut back, 0 bases at V and 5 bases at J, with 10 bases in the middle. This CDR3 spans 14 amino acids. Full variable domain (missing parts from reference TRBV30 and TRBJ2-2): SQTIHQWPATLVQPVGSPLSLECTVEGTSNPNLYWYRQAAGRGLQLLFYSVGIGQISSEVPQNLSASRPQDRQFILSSKKLLLSDSGFYLCAWSVRGGTGELFFGEGSRLTVL.

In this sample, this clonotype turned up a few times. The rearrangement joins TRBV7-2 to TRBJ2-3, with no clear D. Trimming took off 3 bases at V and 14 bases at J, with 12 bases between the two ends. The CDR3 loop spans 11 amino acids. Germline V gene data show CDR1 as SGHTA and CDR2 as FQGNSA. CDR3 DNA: TGTGCCAGCAGCTTGACGGACCTACGGTATTTT. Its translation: CASSLTDLRYF.

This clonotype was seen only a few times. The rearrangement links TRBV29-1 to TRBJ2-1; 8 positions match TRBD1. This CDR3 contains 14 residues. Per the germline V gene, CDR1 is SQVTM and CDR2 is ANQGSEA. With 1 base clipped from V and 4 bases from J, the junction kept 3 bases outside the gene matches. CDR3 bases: TGCAGCGTTGAAGGGACAGGGTCGTACAATGAGCAGTTCTTC. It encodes CSVEGTGSYNEQFF.

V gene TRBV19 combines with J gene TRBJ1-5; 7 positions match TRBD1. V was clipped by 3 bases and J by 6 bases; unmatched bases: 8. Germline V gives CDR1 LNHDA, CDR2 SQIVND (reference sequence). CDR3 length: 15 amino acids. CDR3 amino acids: CASSIEEGAVQPQHF. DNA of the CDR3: TGTGCCAGTAGTATTGAGGAGGGGGCTGTTCAGCCCCAGCATTTT.

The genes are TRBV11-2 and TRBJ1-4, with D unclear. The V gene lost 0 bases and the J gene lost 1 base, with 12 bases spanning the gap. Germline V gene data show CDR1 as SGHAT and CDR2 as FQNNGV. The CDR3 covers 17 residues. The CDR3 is CASSLDFLGKTNEKLFF. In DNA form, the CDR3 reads TGTGCCAGCAGCTTAGACTTTTTGGGGAAAACTAATGAAAAACTGTTTTTT.

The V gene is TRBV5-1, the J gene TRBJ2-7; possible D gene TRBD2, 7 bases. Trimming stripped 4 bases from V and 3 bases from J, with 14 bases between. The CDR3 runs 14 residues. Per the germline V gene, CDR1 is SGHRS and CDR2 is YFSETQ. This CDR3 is CASSGTRGVYEQYF. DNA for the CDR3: TGCGCCAGCAGCGGGACACGGGGGGTCTACGAGCAGTACTTC.

CDR3 protein: CASSLRREGGGEQYF. CDR3 sequence (DNA): TGTGCCAGCAGCTTACGGCGGGAGGGAGGCGGTGAGCAGTACTTC. The V call is TRBV7-2, the J call TRBJ2-7, with 9 bases aligning to TRBD2. Losses at the gene ends were 2 bases for V and 7 bases for J; bases not matched to a gene: 9. The CDR3 is made up of 15 amino acids. Germline CDR1 and CDR2: SGHTA and FQGNSA.

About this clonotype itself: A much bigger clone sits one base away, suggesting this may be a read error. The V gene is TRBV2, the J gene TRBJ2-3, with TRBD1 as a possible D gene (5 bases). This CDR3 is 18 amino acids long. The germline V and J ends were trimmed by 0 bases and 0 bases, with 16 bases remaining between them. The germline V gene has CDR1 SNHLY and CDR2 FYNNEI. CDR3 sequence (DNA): TGTGCCAGCAGTGAAGCCTACTGGGCAGGGCATAGCACAGATACGCAGTATTTT. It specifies CASSEAYWAGHSTDTQYF.

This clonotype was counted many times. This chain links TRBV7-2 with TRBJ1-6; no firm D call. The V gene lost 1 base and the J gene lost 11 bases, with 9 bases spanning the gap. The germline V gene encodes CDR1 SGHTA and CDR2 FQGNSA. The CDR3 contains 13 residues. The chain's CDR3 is CASSLDPGTPLHF. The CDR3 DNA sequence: TGTGCCAGCAGCTTAGACCCGGGGACACCCCTCCACTTT.

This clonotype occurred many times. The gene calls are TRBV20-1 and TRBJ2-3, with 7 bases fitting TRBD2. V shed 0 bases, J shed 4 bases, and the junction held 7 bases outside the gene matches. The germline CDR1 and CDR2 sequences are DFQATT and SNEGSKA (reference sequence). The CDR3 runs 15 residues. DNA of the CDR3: TGCAGTGCTAGAGATCAGCGGGATATGGCAGATACGCAGTATTTT. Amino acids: CSARDQRDMADTQYF.

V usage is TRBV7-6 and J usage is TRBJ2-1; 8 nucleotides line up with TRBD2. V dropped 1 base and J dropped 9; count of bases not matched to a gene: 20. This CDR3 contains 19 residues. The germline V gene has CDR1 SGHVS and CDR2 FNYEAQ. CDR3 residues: CASSLGVGAGTRTLGEQFF. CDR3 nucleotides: TGTGCCAGCAGCTTAGGCGTTGGGGCCGGGACTAGGACTCTCGGTGAGCAGTTCTTC.

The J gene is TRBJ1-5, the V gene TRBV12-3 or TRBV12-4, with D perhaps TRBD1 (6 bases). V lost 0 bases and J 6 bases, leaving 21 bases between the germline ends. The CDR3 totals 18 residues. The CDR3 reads CASSLASVGIRGGQPQHF. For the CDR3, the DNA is TGTGCCAGCAGTTTAGCGAGCGTGGGTATCAGGGGAGGTCAGCCCCAGCATTTT.

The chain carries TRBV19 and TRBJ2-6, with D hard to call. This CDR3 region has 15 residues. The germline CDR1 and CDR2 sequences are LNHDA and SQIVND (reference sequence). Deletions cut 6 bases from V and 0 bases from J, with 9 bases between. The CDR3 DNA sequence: TGTGCCAGTAGGAGACCCAACTCTGGGGCCAACGTCCTGACTTTC. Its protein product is CASRRPNSGANVLTF. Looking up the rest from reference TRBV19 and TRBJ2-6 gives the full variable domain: DGGITQSPKYLFRKEGQNVTLSCEQNLNHDAMYWYRQDPGQGLRLIYYSQIVNDFQKGDIAEGYSVSREKKESFPLTVTSAQKNPTAFYLCASRRPNSGANVLTFGAGSRLTVL.

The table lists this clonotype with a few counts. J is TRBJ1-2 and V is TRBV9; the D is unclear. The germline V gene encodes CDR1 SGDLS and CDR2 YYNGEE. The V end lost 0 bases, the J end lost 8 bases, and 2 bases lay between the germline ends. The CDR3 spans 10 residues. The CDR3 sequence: CASSVAGYTF. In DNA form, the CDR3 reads TGTGCCAGCAGCGTAGCGGGCTACACCTTC.

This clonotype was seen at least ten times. In DNA form, the CDR3 reads TGTGCCAGCAGCACGTCTCGGGCCACAGATACGCAGTATTTT. Its protein product is CASSTSRATDTQYF. The rearrangement joins TRBV27 to TRBJ2-3; D not resolved. The CDR3 totals 14 residues. Germline values: CDR1 MNHEY, CDR2 SMNVEV (reference sequence). Trimming took 6 bases from V and 2 from J, leaving 12 bases between them.

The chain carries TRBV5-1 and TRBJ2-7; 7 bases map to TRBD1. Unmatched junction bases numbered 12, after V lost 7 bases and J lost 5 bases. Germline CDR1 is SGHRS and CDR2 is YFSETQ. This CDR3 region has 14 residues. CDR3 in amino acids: CASYRTGGADEQYF. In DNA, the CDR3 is TGCGCCAGCTATCGGACAGGTGGAGCGGACGAGCAGTACTTC.

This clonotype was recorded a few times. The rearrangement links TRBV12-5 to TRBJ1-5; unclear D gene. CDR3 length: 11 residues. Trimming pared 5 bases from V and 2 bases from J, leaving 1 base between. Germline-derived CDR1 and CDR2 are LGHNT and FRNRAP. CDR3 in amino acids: CASGRNQPQHF. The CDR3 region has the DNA TGTGCTAGTGGTCGCAATCAGCCCCAGCATTTT.

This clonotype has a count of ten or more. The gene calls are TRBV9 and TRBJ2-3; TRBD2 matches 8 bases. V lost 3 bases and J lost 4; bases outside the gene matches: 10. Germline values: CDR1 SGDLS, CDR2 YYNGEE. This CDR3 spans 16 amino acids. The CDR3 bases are TGTGCCAGCAGCGCATACGGGACTAGTCAGGCAGATACGCAGTATTTT. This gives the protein CASSAYGTSQADTQYF.

Here the CDR3 reads CASSLGQGAVEEKLFF. The CDR3 coding sequence is TGTGCCAGCAGTTTGGGACAGGGGGCTGTAGAAGAAAAACTGTTTTTT. The V call is TRBV27, the J call TRBJ1-4; 12 bases align to TRBD1. In germline, CDR1 is MNHEY, CDR2 SMNVEV (reference sequence). The CDR3 runs to 16 residues. V lost 3 bases to trimming and J lost 8 bases; unmatched junction nucleotides: 7. The entire variable domain, with the rest obtained from reference TRBV27 and TRBJ1-4, is as follows: EAQVTQNPRYLITVTGKKLTVTCSQNMNHEYMSWYRQDPGLGLRQIYYSMNVEVTDKGDVPEGYKVSRKEKRNFPLILESPSPNQTSLYFCASSLGQGAVEEKLFFGSGTQLSVL.

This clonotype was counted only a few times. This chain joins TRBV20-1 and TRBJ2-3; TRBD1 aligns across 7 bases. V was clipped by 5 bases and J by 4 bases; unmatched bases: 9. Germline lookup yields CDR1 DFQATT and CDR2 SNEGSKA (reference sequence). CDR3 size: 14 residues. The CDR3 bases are TGCAGTGCTCGAGGGGGCCAGGGGGCAGATACGCAGTATTTT. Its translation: CSARGGQGADTQYF.

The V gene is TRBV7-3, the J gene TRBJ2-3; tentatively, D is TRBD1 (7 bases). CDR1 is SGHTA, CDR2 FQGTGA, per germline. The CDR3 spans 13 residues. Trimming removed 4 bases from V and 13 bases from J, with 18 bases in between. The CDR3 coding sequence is TGTGCCAGCAGCTCAGGGGGGCTAGAGGCTAAGTATTTT. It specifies CASSSGGLEAKYF.